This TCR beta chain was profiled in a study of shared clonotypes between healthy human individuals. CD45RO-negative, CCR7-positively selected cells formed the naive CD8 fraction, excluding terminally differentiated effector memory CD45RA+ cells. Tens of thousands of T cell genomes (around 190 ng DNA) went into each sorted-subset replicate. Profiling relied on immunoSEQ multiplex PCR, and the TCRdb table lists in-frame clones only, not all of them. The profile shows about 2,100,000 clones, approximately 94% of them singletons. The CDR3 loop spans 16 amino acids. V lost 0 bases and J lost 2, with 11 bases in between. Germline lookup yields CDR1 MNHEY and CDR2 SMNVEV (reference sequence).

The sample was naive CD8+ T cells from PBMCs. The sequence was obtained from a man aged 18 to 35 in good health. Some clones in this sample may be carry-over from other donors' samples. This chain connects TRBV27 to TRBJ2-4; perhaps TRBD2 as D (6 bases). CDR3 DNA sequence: TGTGCCAGCAGTTTATCGCGGGGCGATTCCAAAAACATTCAGTACTTC. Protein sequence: CASSLSRGDSKNIQYF.